A selection of T cell receptor beta chains follows, all from one sample in a study of CD8 T cells in ankylosing spondylitis. TCRdb recomputed calls from the 5' RACE reads with MiXCR, one row per CDR3 protein. Among 290,000 or so distinct CDR3 sequences, under 25% were seen once, and the ten largest hold roughly 3.4%. Material for sequencing was blood, either unsorted or a sorted T cell fraction (not recorded which). The receptors were gathered from a female donor with ankylosing spondylitis or in good health (not recorded which). Each CDR3 is given with its conserved first and last residue. The D gene is left open where the match is weak. Size is omitted from some rows. Given values are once, few, many or a class for expanded clones.

>NA|TRBJ1-2|TRBV6-5|NA
CASSSSIRGYYGYTF
TGTGCCAGCAGTTCCTCGATCAGGGGATACTATGGCTACACCTTC
>few|TRBJ2-7|TRBV20-1|NA
CSALRGIQTYEQYF
TGCAGTGCCCTTCGGGGGATTCAAACCTACGAGCAGTACTTC
>few|TRBJ2-7|TRBV4-3|NA
CASSQDPRTDLYEQYF
TGCGCCAGCAGCCAAGACCCCAGGACAGACTTGTACGAGCAGTACTTC
>NA|TRBJ2-7|TRBV6-1|NA
CASRGDPFYEQYF
TGTGCCAGCAGGGGCGATCCCTTCTACGAGCAGTACTTC
>few|TRBJ2-2|TRBV12-3/TRBV12-4|NA
CASLGNTGELFF
TGTGCCAGTCTGGGGAACACCGGGGAGCTGTTTTTT
>many|TRBJ1-2|TRBV5-5|TRBD1
CASIPTGGYGYTF
TGTGCCAGCATCCCGACAGGGGGATATGGCTACACCTTC
>few|TRBJ1-4|TRBV20-1|NA
CSASPRATNEKLFF
TGCAGTGCTTCTCCCAGAGCAACTAATGAAAAACTGTTTTTT
>few|TRBJ2-7|TRBV25-1|TRBD1
CATPRRDRGRPGEQYF
TGTGCCACCCCCCGGAGGGACAGGGGGCGACCTGGCGAGCAGTACTTC
>NA|TRBJ2-1|TRBV3-1|NA
CASSLPGSSYNEQFF
TGTGCCAGCAGCCTCCCAGGGAGCTCCTACAATGAGCAGTTCTTC
>few|TRBJ2-3|TRBV10-3|TRBD2
CAISEGRRDYTDTQYF
TGTGCCATCAGTGAAGGTCGCAGGGACTATACAGATACGCAGTATTTT
>few|TRBJ1-1|TRBV6-5|NA
CASSYSIRGETEAFF
TGTGCCAGCAGTTACTCTATCAGGGGCGAGACTGAAGCTTTCTTT
>few|TRBJ1-1|TRBV6-5|NA
CASSWGQKNTEAFF
TGTGCCAGCAGTTGGGGCCAGAAGAACACTGAAGCTTTCTTT
>few|TRBJ2-3|TRBV20-1|NA
CSARDYGTDTQYF
TGCAGTGCTAGGGACTATGGCACAGATACGCAGTATTTT
>many|TRBJ1-5|TRBV20-1|NA
CSARVQGNQPQHF
TGCAGTGCTAGAGTCCAGGGCAATCAGCCCCAGCATTTT
>few|TRBJ2-3|TRBV20-1|NA
CSATGTLGDTDTQYF
TGCAGTGCCACCGGGACTCTGGGGGACACAGATACGCAGTATTTT
>NA|TRBJ2-1|TRBV7-2|NA
CASSLAGVQNEQFF
TGTGCCAGCAGCTTAGCGGGAGTTCAGAATGAGCAGTTCTTC
>NA|TRBJ1-1|TRBV7-2|NA
CASSLVGAPNTEAFF
TGTGCCAGCAGCTTAGTAGGGGCACCAAACACTGAAGCTTTCTTT
>NA|TRBJ2-4|TRBV11-2|NA
CASSLSVVAKNIQYF
TGTGCCAGCAGCCTTAGCGTGGTAGCCAAAAACATTCAGTACTTC
>few|TRBJ2-5|TRBV4-3|NA
CASSQDWGETQYF
TGCGCCAGCAGCCAAGATTGGGGGGAGACCCAGTACTTC
>once|TRBJ2-2|TRBV7-6|TRBD1
CASSLIGQGFTGELFF
TGTGCCAGCAGCTTGATAGGACAGGGATTTACCGGGGAGCTGTTTTTT
>once|TRBJ2-5|TRBV2|NA
CASSASTHQETQYF
TGTGCCAGCAGTGCGTCCACCCACCAAGAGACCCAGTACTTC
>once|TRBJ1-2|TRBV7-2|TRBD1
CASSFGTGGGIDYGYTF
TGTGCCAGCAGCTTCGGGACAGGGGGCGGGATCGACTATGGCTACACCTTC
>NA|TRBJ1-4|TRBV7-9|TRBD1
CASSPPGQGPEKLFF
TGTGCCAGCAGCCCCCCGGGACAGGGGCCTGAAAAACTGTTTTTT
>NA|TRBJ2-1|TRBV23-1|NA
CASSQSPLAGRYNEQFF
TGCGCCAGCAGTCAATCGCCCCTGGCGGGAAGATACAATGAGCAGTTCTTC
>NA|TRBJ1-2|TRBV12-3/TRBV12-4|TRBD1
CASSLGTGAGYTF
TGTGCCAGCAGTTTGGGGACAGGGGCTGGCTACACCTTC
>many|TRBJ2-3|TRBV29-1|TRBD2
CSVDNGRAVTDTQYF
TGCAGCGTTGACAATGGGAGGGCCGTTACAGATACGCAGTATTTT
>few|TRBJ2-7|TRBV7-2|NA
CASSLVSLASYEQYF
TGTGCCAGCAGCTTAGTATCGCTAGCGTCCTACGAGCAGTACTTC